This T cell receptor (beta chain) originates from a study of low-dose radiotherapy and immunotherapy resistance in tumors. About the research overall: The patients were given nivolumab 240 mg every two weeks and ipilimumab 1 mg/kg every six weeks, through an intravenous route. A daily 300 mg dose of oral aspirin was taken by patients for four cycles from cycle 1 day 1.

Trimming left V 6 bases short and J 4 bases short, with 9 bases between. The CDR3 contains 13 residues. In germline, CDR1 is MDHEN, CDR2 SYDVKM. TRAV- and TRBV-specific primers were used for first-strand cDNA, which covered alpha and beta chains. Amplification, which lasted roughly 22 PCR cycles, used a constant-region primer and V-primer adapter to amplify TCRs. mRNA that had been isolated underwent amplification through in vitro transcription. TCRdb reanalysed the reads using MiXCR and keeps one entry per CDR3 protein. The repertoire holds 60,000 to 90,000 distinct CDR3 sequences, with 31% as singletons. Specified time point: before trial treatment. Nivolumab, ipilimumab, aspirin, low-dose cyclophosphamide and low-dose radiotherapy were all administered to the donors. This clonotype was counted ten times or more.

The starting material was PBMCs, obtained before treatment. The genes are TRBV28 and TRBJ2-2, with TRBD1 as a possible D gene (5 bases). This receptor was obtained from a female donor with ovarian cancer. CDR3 protein: CASRRQSTGELFF. In DNA, the CDR3 is TGTGCCAGCAGGAGACAGAGCACCGGGGAGCTGTTTTTT.